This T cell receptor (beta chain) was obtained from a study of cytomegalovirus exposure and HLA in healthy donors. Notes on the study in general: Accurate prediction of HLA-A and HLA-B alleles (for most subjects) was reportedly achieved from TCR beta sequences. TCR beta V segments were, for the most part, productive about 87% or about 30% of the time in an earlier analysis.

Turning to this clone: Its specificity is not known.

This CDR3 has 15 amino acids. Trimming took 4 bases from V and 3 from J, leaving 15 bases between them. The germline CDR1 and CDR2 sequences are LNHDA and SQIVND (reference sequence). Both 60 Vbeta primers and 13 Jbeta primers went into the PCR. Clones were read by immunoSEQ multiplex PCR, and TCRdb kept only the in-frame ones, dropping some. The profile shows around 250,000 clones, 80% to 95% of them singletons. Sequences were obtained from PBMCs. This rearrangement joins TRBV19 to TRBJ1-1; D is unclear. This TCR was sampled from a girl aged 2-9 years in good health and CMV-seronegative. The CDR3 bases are TGTGCCAGTAGTACCTATGGGAGTAGGGACACTGAAGCTTTCTTT. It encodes CASSTYGSRDTEAFF.